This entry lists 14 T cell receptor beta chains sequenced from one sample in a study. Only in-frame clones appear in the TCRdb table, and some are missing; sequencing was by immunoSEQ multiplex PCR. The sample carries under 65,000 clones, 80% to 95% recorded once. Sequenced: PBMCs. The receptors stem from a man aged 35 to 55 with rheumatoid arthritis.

The CDR3 spells CASSLAKDRTNGYTF. In nucleotides, the CDR3 is TGTGCCAGCAGCTTAGCGAAGGACAGGACGAATGGCTACACCTTC. This chain joins TRBV7-2 and TRBJ1-2, with 7 bases aligning to TRBD1. Unmatched junction bases numbered 7, after V lost 0 bases and J lost 6 bases. The CDR3 loop spans 15 amino acids. Germline CDR1 and CDR2: SGHTA and FQGNSA. Based on the CDR3 plus reference TRBV7-2 and TRBJ1-2, the full variable domain is GAGVSQSPSNKVTEKGKDVELRCDPISGHTALYWYRQSLGQGLEFLIYFQGNSAPDKSGLPSDRFSAERTGGSVSTLTIQRTQQEDSAVYLCASSLAKDRTNGYTFGSGTRLTVV.

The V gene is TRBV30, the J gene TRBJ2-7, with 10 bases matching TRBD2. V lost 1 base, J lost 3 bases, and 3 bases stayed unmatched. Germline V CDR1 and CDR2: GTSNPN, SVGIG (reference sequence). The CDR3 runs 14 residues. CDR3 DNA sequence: TGTGCCTGGAGTGAAAGCGGGAGGGTCTACGAGCAGTACTTC. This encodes CAWSESGRVYEQYF. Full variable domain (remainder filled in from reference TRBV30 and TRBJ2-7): SQTIHQWPATLVQPVGSPLSLECTVEGTSNPNLYWYRQAAGRGLQLLFYSVGIGQISSEVPQNLSASRPQDRQFILSSKKLLLSDSGFYLCAWSESGRVYEQYFGPGTRLTVT.

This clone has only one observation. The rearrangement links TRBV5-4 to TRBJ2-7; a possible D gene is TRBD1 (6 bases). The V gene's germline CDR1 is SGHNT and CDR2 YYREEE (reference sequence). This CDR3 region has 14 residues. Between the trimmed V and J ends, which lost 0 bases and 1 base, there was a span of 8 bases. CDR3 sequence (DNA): TGTGCCAGCAGCTTGGCGGACAGATCCTACGAGCAGTACTTC. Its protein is CASSLADRSYEQYF.

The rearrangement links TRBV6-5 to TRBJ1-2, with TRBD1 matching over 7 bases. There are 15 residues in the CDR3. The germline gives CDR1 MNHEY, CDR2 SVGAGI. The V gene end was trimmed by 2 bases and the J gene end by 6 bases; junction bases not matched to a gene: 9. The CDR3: CASSYTLQGIDGYTF. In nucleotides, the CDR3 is TGTGCCAGCAGTTACACACTACAGGGGATTGATGGCTACACCTTC.

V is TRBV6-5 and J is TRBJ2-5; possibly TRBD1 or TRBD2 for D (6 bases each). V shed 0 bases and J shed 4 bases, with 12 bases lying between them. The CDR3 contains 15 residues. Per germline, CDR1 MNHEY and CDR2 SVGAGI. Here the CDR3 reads CASSYSRRGGETQYF. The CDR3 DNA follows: TGTGCCAGCAGTTACTCGCGCAGGGGAGGAGAGACCCAGTACTTC.

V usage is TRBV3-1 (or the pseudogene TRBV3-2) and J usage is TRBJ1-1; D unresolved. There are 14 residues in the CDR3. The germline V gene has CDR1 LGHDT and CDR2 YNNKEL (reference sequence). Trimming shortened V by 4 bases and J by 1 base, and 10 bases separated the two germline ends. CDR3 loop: CASSRRPQNTEAFF. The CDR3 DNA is TGTGCCAGCAGCCGCAGACCGCAGAACACTGAAGCTTTCTTT.

CDR3 nucleotides: TGTGCCAGCAGCGTAGGCTCGGGGGGGGGAAGCAATCAGCCCCAGCATTTT. Translating it yields CASSVGSGGGSNQPQHF. The V call is TRBV9, the J call TRBJ1-5; possibly TRBD1 for D (5 bases). V was clipped by 0 bases and J by 1 base, with 14 bases between them. CDR1 and CDR2 from the germline V gene are SGDLS and YYNGEE. The CDR3 totals 17 residues.

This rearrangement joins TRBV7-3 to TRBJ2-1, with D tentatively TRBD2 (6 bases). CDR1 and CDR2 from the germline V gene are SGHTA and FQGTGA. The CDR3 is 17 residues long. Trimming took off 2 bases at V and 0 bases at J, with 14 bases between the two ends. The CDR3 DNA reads TGTGCCAGCAGCTTAGGTCTCCGGAGGGCCTCCTACAATGAGCAGTTCTTC. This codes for CASSLGLRRASYNEQFF.

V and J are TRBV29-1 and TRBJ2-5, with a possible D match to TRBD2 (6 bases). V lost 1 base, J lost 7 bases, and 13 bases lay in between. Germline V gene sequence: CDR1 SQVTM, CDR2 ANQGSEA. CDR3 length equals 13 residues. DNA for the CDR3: TGCAGCGTTGAAGCCAAGGAGGGAGGGACCCAGTACTTC. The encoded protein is CSVEAKEGGTQYF.

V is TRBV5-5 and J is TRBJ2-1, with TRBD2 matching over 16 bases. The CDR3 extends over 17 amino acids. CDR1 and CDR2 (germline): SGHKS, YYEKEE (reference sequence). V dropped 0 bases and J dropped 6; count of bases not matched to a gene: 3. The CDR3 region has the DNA TGTGCCAGCAGCTTGGCGGGACTAGCGGGGGGGATCAATGAGCAGTTCTTC. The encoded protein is CASSLAGLAGGINEQFF.

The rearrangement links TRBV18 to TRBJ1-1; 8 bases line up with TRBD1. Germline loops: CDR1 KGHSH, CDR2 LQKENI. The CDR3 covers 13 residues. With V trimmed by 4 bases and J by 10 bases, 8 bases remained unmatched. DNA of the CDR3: TGTGCCAGCTCACGAGGACAGGGACGCGGAGCTTTCTTT. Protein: CASSRGQGRGAFF.

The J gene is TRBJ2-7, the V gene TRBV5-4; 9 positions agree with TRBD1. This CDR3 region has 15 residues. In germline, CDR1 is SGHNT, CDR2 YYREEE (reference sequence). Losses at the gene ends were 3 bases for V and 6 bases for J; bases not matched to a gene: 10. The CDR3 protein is CASSYSGQGWIEQYF. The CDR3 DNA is TGTGCCAGCAGCTATTCGGGACAGGGCTGGATCGAGCAGTACTTC.

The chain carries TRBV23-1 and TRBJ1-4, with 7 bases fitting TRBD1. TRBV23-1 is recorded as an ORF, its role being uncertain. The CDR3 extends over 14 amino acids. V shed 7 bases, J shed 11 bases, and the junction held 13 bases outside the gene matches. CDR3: CASTGTAPVKKLFF. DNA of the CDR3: TGCGCCAGCACCGGGACAGCCCCTGTGAAGAAACTGTTTTTT.

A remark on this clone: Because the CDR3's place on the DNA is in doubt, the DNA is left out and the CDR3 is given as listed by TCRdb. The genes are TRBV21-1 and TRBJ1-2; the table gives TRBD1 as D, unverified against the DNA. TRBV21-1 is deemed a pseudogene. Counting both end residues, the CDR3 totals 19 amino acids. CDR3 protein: CASSKRYVGQGALDYGYTF.